The 4 T cell receptor beta chains below come from one sample, sequenced in a study of T-cell reconstitution after alpha-beta-depleted transplantation in children. A library of TCRbeta sequences, prepared with unique molecular identifiers, was generated. TCRdb reprocessed the PCR reads with MiXCR, giving one entry per CDR3 protein. The data show approximately 1,000,000 distinct CDR3 sequences, about 29% seen once. The material sequenced was PBMCs, mostly from graft donor cells, taken 360 days after TCRalphabeta/CD19-depleted stem cell transplant. Every receptor here comes from a boy in the first two years of life who had a stem cell transplant for SCID, so the T cells may come from the graft donor.

This clonotype was counted only a few times. The chain is built from TRBV20-1 and TRBJ2-7; maybe TRBD2 (7 bases). From germline, CDR1 is DFQATT and CDR2 SNEGSKA (reference sequence). The CDR3 runs to 14 residues. V lost 4 bases and J 4 bases, leaving 17 bases between the germline ends. The CDR3 DNA sequence: TGCAGTGCTAAGGTGGGGGGGCGCAGGTACGAGCAGTACTTC. Translation gives CSAKVGGRRYEQYF.

This chain uses TRBV15 with TRBJ2-7; D perhaps matches TRBD1 (6 bases). The CDR3 is 14 amino acids. V lost 1 base and J lost 2, with 9 bases in between. Germline assignment: CDR1 LNHNV and CDR2 YYDKDF (reference sequence). DNA for the CDR3: TGTGCCACCAGCAGAGGTAGGGGGACCTACGAGCAGTACTTC. This gives the protein CATSRGRGTYEQYF.

This clonotype showed up just a few times. V is TRBV20-1 and J is TRBJ2-1; TRBD2 might be the D (5 bases). V lost 6 bases and J 2 bases, leaving 14 bases between the germline ends. Germline V gene sequence: CDR1 DFQATT, CDR2 SNEGSKA (reference sequence). The CDR3 consists of 14 residues. CDR3 protein: CSATQDGTYNEQFF. CDR3 coding DNA: TGCAGTGCAACCCAAGACGGGACCTACAATGAGCAGTTCTTC.

This clonotype has more than one count but fewer than ten. The J gene is TRBJ2-3, the V gene TRBV5-6; 8 bases are shared with TRBD2. J gave up 0 bases and V 4 bases, and 7 bases lay outside the gene matches. The CDR3 totals 16 residues. Germline V CDR1 and CDR2: SGHDT, YYEEEE. The CDR3 region is CASSLILAGSTDTQYF. Written as DNA, the CDR3 is TGTGCCAGCAGCCTAATCTTAGCGGGGAGCACAGATACGCAGTATTTT.